This TCR beta chain emerged from a study of CD4 T cells in relation to SARS-CoV-2 and coronaviruses. This CDR3 is 17 amino acids long. Germline CDR1 is MNHEY and CDR2 is SMNVEV (reference sequence). Deletions cut 6 bases from V and 0 bases from J, with 17 bases between. Some clones are missing from TCRdb's copy, which holds only in-frame ones; the method was immunoSEQ multiplex PCR. The sample records tens of thousands of clones, 70% to 90% being singletons. Unexposed donor CD4+ T cells date from about 2010-2018, before the COVID-19 pandemic. Sequencing used memory CD4+ T cells from PBMCs. The genes are TRBV27 and TRBJ2-2; D perhaps matches TRBD1 (5 bases). The receptor's source is a human donor in good health. In DNA form, the CDR3 reads TGTGCCAGCAGACCGACCTCGACAGTCGCGAACACCGGGGAGCTGTTTTTT. Protein sequence: CASRPTSTVANTGELFF.